The 19 T cell receptor beta chains below come from one sample, sequenced in a study of cytomegalovirus exposure and HLA in healthy donors. Both 60 Vbeta primers and 13 Jbeta primers went into the PCR. Measured with immunoSEQ multiplex PCR; TCRdb has only the in-frame clones, and not every one. The table includes about 120,000 clones, 60% to 80% detected once. Specimen: PBMCs. The receptors originated from a man aged 18 to 30 in good health and CMV-seropositive.

The chain uses TRBV4-1 and TRBJ2-5, with TRBD2 matching over 12 bases. Looked up from germline, CDR1 is MGHRA and CDR2 is YSYEKL. CDR3 length: 19 residues. With 1 base clipped from V and 3 bases from J, the junction kept 12 bases outside the gene matches. CDR3 in amino acids: CASSQGLLAGGPREETQYF. The CDR3 region has the DNA TGCGCCAGCAGCCAAGGGCTTCTAGCGGGGGGGCCTAGGGAAGAGACCCAGTACTTC.

V gene TRBV6-1 combines with J gene TRBJ2-7; D unresolved. The CDR3 loop spans 15 amino acids. The ends were cut back, 5 bases at V and 3 bases at J, with 17 bases in the middle. CDR1 and CDR2 from the germline V gene are MNHNS and SASEGT. As DNA, the CDR3 is TGTGCCAGCAGTCCGCGGACCGCGGCGGACTACGAGCAGTACGTC. Amino acid sequence: CASSPRTAADYEQYV.

V is TRBV6-1 and J is TRBJ1-1, with a weak D call TRBD1 (6 bases). The CDR3 totals 13 residues. Germline CDR1 and CDR2: MNHNS and SASEGT. The V gene lost 4 bases and the J gene lost 2 bases, with 8 bases spanning the gap. As DNA, the CDR3 is TGTGCCAGCAGTGGGACAGCCAACACTGAAGCTTTCTTT. Its translation is CASSGTANTEAFF.

In this sample, this clone turned up a few times. The gene calls are TRBV6-1 and TRBJ1-5; a weak D match, TRBD1 (6 bases). V lost 2 bases and J 6 bases, leaving 17 bases between the germline ends. This CDR3 spans 16 amino acids. Germline V gives CDR1 MNHNS, CDR2 SASEGT. For the CDR3, the DNA is TGTGCCAGCAGTGAATTTCCTCAGGGGTCTTTTCAGCCCCAGCATTTT. It codes for CASSEFPQGSFQPQHF.

The chain uses TRBV7-9 and TRBJ1-6; 8 nucleotides agree with TRBD1. J was trimmed by 1 base and V by 1 base; bases with no gene match: 0. From germline, CDR1 is SEHNR and CDR2 FQNEAQ (reference sequence). The CDR3 spans 16 residues. CDR3 region: CASSLGTGSYNSPLHF. DNA for the CDR3: TGTGCCAGCAGCTTAGGGACAGGGTCCTATAATTCACCCCTCCACTTT.

The rearrangement links TRBV5-1 to TRBJ1-1, with unresolved D. CDR3 length: 13 residues. V gave up 0 bases and J gave up 10 bases, with 13 bases separating them. CDR1 and CDR2 (germline): SGHRS, YFSETQ. CDR3 in amino acids: CASSLGGTTRAFF. CDR3 nucleotide sequence: TGCGCCAGCAGCTTGGGAGGAACTACTCGAGCTTTCTTT.

This rearrangement joins TRBV18 to TRBJ2-2, with 7 bases fitting TRBD1. Germline V gene data show CDR1 as KGHSH and CDR2 as LQKENI. The V gene end was trimmed by 3 bases and the J gene end by 7 bases; junction bases not matched to a gene: 14. CDR3 length equals 17 residues. The CDR3 DNA sequence: TGTGCCAGCTCACCTATCCGGCAGACAGGGAGCGGCGGGGAGCTGTTTTTT. It encodes CASSPIRQTGSGGELFF.

This clone has just a few counts. The CDR3 sequence is CASAGGGGPTKSSYNEQFF. The DNA of the CDR3 is TGCGCCAGCGCCGGTGGCGGGGGGCCAACCAAGAGCTCCTACAATGAGCAGTTCTTC. The rearrangement uses TRBV5-1 and TRBJ2-1, with TRBD2 matching 8 bases. This CDR3 spans 19 amino acids. The trim removed 7 bases at V and 0 bases at J, leaving 18 bases unmatched. Germline CDR1 SGHRS, CDR2 YFSETQ. Full variable domain (missing parts from reference TRBV5-1 and TRBJ2-1): KAGVTQTPRYLIKTRGQQVTLSCSPISGHRSVSWYQQTPGQGLQFLFEYFSETQRNKGNFPGRFSGRQFSNSRSEMNVSTLELGDSALYLCASAGGGGPTKSSYNEQFFGPGTRLTVL.

The rearrangement uses TRBV4-2 and TRBJ1-2; 9 bases are a match to TRBD1. The germline V gene encodes CDR1 LGHNA and CDR2 YNFKEQ. The CDR3 contains 16 residues. V dropped 3 bases and J dropped 4; count of bases not matched to a gene: 9. The CDR3 sequence: CASSHPPRDRVYGYTF. CDR3 nucleotide sequence: TGTGCCAGCAGCCACCCCCCCCGGGACAGGGTCTATGGCTACACCTTC.

This sequence joins TRBV10-2 and TRBJ2-5, with 9 bases identical to TRBD2. CDR1 is WSHSY, CDR2 SAAADI, per germline. The CDR3 covers 18 residues. J lost 4 bases, V lost 2 bases, and 14 bases had no gene match. The CDR3: CASSEIRGGGGARETQYF. The CDR3 DNA is TGCGCCAGCAGTGAGATTCGAGGTGGCGGGGGGGCGAGAGAGACCCAGTACTTC.

This clone was seen once. The J gene is TRBJ2-7, the V gene TRBV6-4, with unresolved D. The germline V gene has CDR1 MRHNA and CDR2 SNTAGT. The CDR3 is made up of 13 amino acids. Trimming shortened V by 7 bases and J by 5 bases, and 15 bases separated the two germline ends. The CDR3 reads CASTSVGLDEQYF. DNA of the CDR3: TGTGCCAGCACCTCGGTCGGTCTCGACGAGCAGTACTTC.

The genes are TRBV19 and TRBJ2-1; the D is unclear. Germline CDR1 is LNHDA and CDR2 is SQIVND (reference sequence). The CDR3 runs to 17 residues. V was shortened by 0 bases and J by 2 bases, with 14 bases between the two germline ends. CDR3 amino acids: CASSIERLLHPYNEQFF. The DNA of the CDR3 is TGTGCCAGTAGTATAGAGCGGCTCTTACACCCCTACAATGAGCAGTTCTTC.

This clone has more than one count but fewer than ten. CDR3 coding DNA: TGCGCCAGCAGTGGGGGGACTGAAGCTTTCTTT. It translates to CASSGGTEAFF. This chain links TRBV5-1 with TRBJ1-1, with D perhaps TRBD1 (5 bases). CDR1 and CDR2 (germline): SGHRS, YFSETQ. Trimming left V 5 bases short and J 5 bases short, with 7 bases between. The CDR3 has 11 residues.

This rearrangement joins TRBV10-3 to TRBJ2-3; TRBD1 aligns across 8 bases. Germline-derived CDR1 and CDR2 are ENHRY and SYGVKD. This CDR3 is 16 amino acids long. V gave up 3 bases and J gave up 1 base; unmatched junction bases: 6. The CDR3 loop reads CAISERQGARTDTQYF. Here the CDR3 DNA reads TGTGCCATCAGTGAACGGCAGGGGGCCCGCACAGATACGCAGTATTTT.

CDR3 in DNA: TGTGCCAGCAGTCCCCCTGGCGGGGGGCACGTTTACGAGCAGTACGTC. Protein: CASSPPGGGHVYEQYV. The rearrangement links TRBV27 to TRBJ2-7; 8 bases match TRBD2. The junction had 13 bases not matched to a gene; V was cut back by 5 bases and J by 4 bases. The CDR3 has 16 residues. The germline gives CDR1 MNHEY, CDR2 SMNVEV (reference sequence).

The chain links TRBV5-5 to TRBJ1-2; D is uncertain. Germline CDR1 reads SGHKS; CDR2 reads YYEKEE (reference sequence). Trimming cost V 3 bases and J 3 bases, with 3 bases left between them. The CDR3 is 11 residues long. CDR3 sequence reads: CASSSYYGYTF. The CDR3 bases are TGTGCCAGCAGCTCGTACTATGGCTACACCTTC.

V gene TRBV7-2 combines with J gene TRBJ1-2, with TRBD1 identical over 8 bases. The germline gives CDR1 SGHTA, CDR2 FQGNSA. V lost 4 bases, J lost 4 bases, and 2 bases stayed unmatched. This CDR3 has 13 amino acids. The CDR3 DNA reads as TGTGCCAGCAGCTCCGACAGGGGCTATGGCTACACCTTC. Amino acid sequence: CASSSDRGYGYTF.

The J gene is TRBJ1-6, the V gene TRBV5-6, with no clear D. Germline V gene lookup returns CDR1 SGHDT and CDR2 YYEEEE. This CDR3 is 15 amino acids long. Trimming cost V 1 base and J 13 bases, with 18 bases left between them. DNA of the CDR3: TGTGCCAGCAGCTTGTGGCACCTAGAGGAAAGTCCCCTCCACTTT. This sequence encodes CASSLWHLEESPLHF.

This sequence joins TRBV4-1 and TRBJ2-1; 16 bases fit TRBD2. The ends lost 3 bases at V and 3 bases at J; junction bases unmatched: 8. Germline V gene sequence: CDR1 MGHRA, CDR2 YSYEKL. The CDR3 is made up of 19 amino acids. The CDR3 is CASSHPGTSGGALYNEQFF. As DNA, the CDR3 is TGCGCCAGCAGCCACCCCGGGACTAGCGGGGGGGCCCTCTACAATGAGCAGTTCTTC.